These 29 T cell receptor beta chains share one sample of origin, sequenced in a study of blood T cell repertoires in COVID-19. Measured with immunoSEQ multiplex PCR; TCRdb has only the in-frame clones, and not every one. The sample records 150,000 or so clones, roughly four fifths being singletons. Sequencing used peripheral blood. The origin of the receptors is a human donor in a cohort sampled during active COVID-19.

The chain recombines TRBV28 with TRBJ1-1; D is perhaps TRBD1 (6 bases). CDR3 size: 14 residues. Trimming shortened V by 5 bases and J by 5 bases, and 15 bases separated the two germline ends. Per germline, CDR1 MDHEN and CDR2 SYDVKM. As DNA, the CDR3 is TGTGCCAGCAGTGCAGGGGCGTGGAGTACTGAAGCTTTCTTT. Translation gives CASSAGAWSTEAFF.

V usage is TRBV7-3 and J usage is TRBJ2-3; weak D call: TRBD2 (5 bases). With 4 bases removed from V and 9 bases from J, the gap between germline ends came to 14 bases. Germline values: CDR1 SGHTA, CDR2 FQGTGA. The CDR3 loop spans 13 amino acids. CDR3 DNA: TGTGCCAGCAGCTCCCGTCGGGGAGCGACGCAGTATTTT. Protein product: CASSSRRGATQYF.

Remarks on this clone: One end of the junction varies from germline; a read error may be responsible. The J gene is TRBJ2-7, the V gene TRBV3-1 (or the pseudogene TRBV3-2); a weak D match, TRBD1 (6 bases). Germline assignment: CDR1 LGHDT and CDR2 YNNKEL (reference sequence). The CDR3 totals 13 residues. CDR3 sequence reads: CASRQARGNEQYF. The CDR3 DNA reads as TGTGCCAGCAGGCAAGCCAGGGGAAACGAGCAGTACTTC.

The gene calls are TRBV19 and TRBJ2-1; possible D gene TRBD2, 5 bases. This CDR3 is 15 amino acids long. From germline, CDR1 is LNHDA and CDR2 SQIVND (reference sequence). Trimming took 1 base from V and 5 from J, leaving 12 bases between them. The CDR3 DNA follows: TGTGCCAGTAGTATAGTCCGGGAAATTGACAATGAGCAGTTCTTC. It is translated as CASSIVREIDNEQFF.

Only a few counts were recorded for this clone. The rearrangement joins TRBV20-1 to TRBJ1-6, with no clear D. V lost 3 bases to trimming and J lost 9 bases, with 15 bases between them. The CDR3 covers 14 residues. CDR1 is DFQATT, CDR2 SNEGSKA, per germline (reference sequence). CDR3 amino acids: CSASSRQRGSPLHF. CDR3 DNA sequence: TGCAGTGCTAGTTCGAGGCAGCGCGGTTCACCCCTCCACTTT.

Notes on this clone: This same CDR3 is encoded by further DNA sequences in the sample. CDR3 sequence reads: CASSIRGQGNTEAFF. DNA for the CDR3: TGTGCCAGTAGTATCCGAGGACAGGGGAACACTGAAGCTTTCTTT. This rearrangement joins TRBV19 to TRBJ1-1; 8 bases are a match to TRBD1. Germline CDR1 reads LNHDA; CDR2 reads SQIVND (reference sequence). The CDR3 spans 15 residues. J gave up 1 base and V 3 bases, and 4 bases lay outside the gene matches.

The chain carries TRBV30 and TRBJ1-2; weak D call: TRBD1 (6 bases). Germline CDR1 reads GTSNPN; CDR2 reads SVGIG (reference sequence). V gave up 3 bases and J gave up 7 bases, with 18 bases separating them. The CDR3 has 14 residues. CDR3 sequence (DNA): TGTGCCTGGAGCCTCAAAGGGGGTGCGTTTGGCTACACCTTC. Translating it yields CAWSLKGGAFGYTF.

The J gene is TRBJ1-4, the V gene TRBV10-3, with D hard to call. CDR1 is ENHRY, CDR2 SYGVKD, per germline. Trimming took 0 bases from V and 5 from J, leaving 10 bases between them. The CDR3 spans 15 residues. The CDR3 DNA reads as TGTGCCATCAGTGAGTCGAGAGGCGACAATGAAAAACTGTTTTTT. Protein product: CAISESRGDNEKLFF.

V gene TRBV20-1 combines with J gene TRBJ1-4; the D is unclear. CDR1 is DFQATT and CDR2 is SNEGSKA in the germline V gene (reference sequence). The CDR3 is 14 residues long. V was cut by 3 bases and J by 8 bases, with 16 bases left in between. The DNA of the CDR3 is TGCAGTGCTAGTTCGGCAGGCCTAAGGGAAAAACTGTTTTTT. Protein sequence: CSASSAGLREKLFF.

The genes are TRBV7-8 and TRBJ2-4; a weak D match, TRBD2 (5 bases). V lost 5 bases and J lost 0, with 11 bases in between. This CDR3 is 15 amino acids long. CDR1 and CDR2 from the germline V gene are SGHVS and FQNEAQ. This chain's CDR3 is CASSPWRVAKNIQYF. The CDR3 region has the DNA TGTGCCAGCAGCCCGTGGCGGGTAGCCAAAAACATTCAGTACTTC.

This chain joins TRBV10-3 and TRBJ1-3; D perhaps matches TRBD1 (6 bases). The ends were cut back, 11 bases at V and 0 bases at J, with 14 bases in the middle. Looked up from germline, CDR1 is ENHRY and CDR2 is SYGVKD. The CDR3 loop spans 14 amino acids. The CDR3 protein is CAAGGRSSGNTIYF. CDR3 nucleotides: TGTGCCGCGGGGGGCAGAAGCTCTGGAAACACCATATATTTT.

This clone is a singleton in its sample. The chain joins TRBV6-1 to TRBJ1-5; tentatively, D is TRBD1 (6 bases). Germline CDR1 MNHNS, CDR2 SASEGT. The CDR3 extends over 16 amino acids. The ends were cut back, 2 bases at V and 3 bases at J, with 14 bases in the middle. CDR3 region: CASSEFTGNLNQPQHF. CDR3 DNA sequence: TGTGCCAGCAGTGAATTTACAGGGAATCTCAATCAGCCCCAGCATTTT.

This clone was counted between two and nine times. The genes are TRBV15 and TRBJ2-1; D possibly corresponds to TRBD2 (6 bases). This CDR3 region has 14 residues. Germline values: CDR1 LNHNV, CDR2 YYDKDF (reference sequence). Trimming shortened V by 0 bases and J by 5 bases, and 8 bases separated the two germline ends. CDR3 sequence (DNA): TGTGCCACCAGCAGAGATGGGGGGAACAATGAGCAGTTCTTC. As protein: CATSRDGGNNEQFF.

The rearrangement joins TRBV7-8 to TRBJ2-1; 10 nucleotides line up with TRBD2. The V and J ends lost 6 bases and 6 bases, in that order; junction bases with no gene match: 8. CDR1 and CDR2 from the germline V gene are SGHVS and FQNEAQ. This CDR3 is built from 15 residues. CDR3 bases: TGTGCCAGCAGACCCCCAGGACTAGCGGTCAATGAGCAGTTCTTC. Amino acids: CASRPPGLAVNEQFF.

V is TRBV27 and J is TRBJ2-2, with TRBD1 as a possible D gene (6 bases). Trimming pared 8 bases from V and 3 bases from J, leaving 22 bases between. The CDR3 spans 17 residues. Germline CDR1 is MNHEY and CDR2 is SMNVEV (reference sequence). CDR3 in amino acids: CASGTLGLHRDTGELFF. CDR3 nucleotides: TGTGCCAGCGGGACATTGGGCCTCCACAGGGACACCGGGGAGCTGTTTTTT.

This chain uses TRBV4-3 with TRBJ2-5, with D hard to call. This CDR3 is built from 13 residues. With 1 base removed from V and 5 bases from J, the gap between germline ends came to 8 bases. Germline lookup yields CDR1 LGHNA and CDR2 YSLEER. The CDR3 is CASSQGPGETQYF. In DNA form, the CDR3 reads TGCGCCAGCAGCCAAGGCCCGGGTGAGACCCAGTACTTC.

The chain has TRBV13 and TRBJ1-1; D is possibly TRBD1 (5 bases). Germline values: CDR1 PRHDT, CDR2 FYEKMQ (reference sequence). Trimming removed 0 bases at V and 3 bases at J, with 11 bases between. The CDR3 has 15 amino acids. The CDR3 DNA reads as TGTGCCAGCAGCTTAGGGCAGGGCATTGACACTGAAGCTTTCTTT. The encoded protein is CASSLGQGIDTEAFF.

V gene TRBV19 combines with J gene TRBJ1-6, with 8 bases matching TRBD1. Germline CDR1 and CDR2: LNHDA and SQIVND (reference sequence). J lost 9 bases, V lost 5 bases, and 6 bases had no gene match. The CDR3 loop spans 14 amino acids. CDR3: CASSLGQVASPLHF. Here the CDR3 DNA reads TGTGCCAGTAGTTTGGGACAGGTAGCTTCACCCCTCCACTTT.

The chain couples TRBV27 to TRBJ1-5, with D tentatively TRBD1 (5 bases). Looked up from germline, CDR1 is MNHEY and CDR2 is SMNVEV (reference sequence). This CDR3 is 13 amino acids long. V was trimmed by 8 bases and J by 2 bases, leaving 10 bases between them. CDR3 sequence: CASSSGGNQPQHF. The DNA of the CDR3 is TGTGCCAGCTCCTCGGGGGGCAATCAGCCCCAGCATTTT.

V and J are TRBV4-3 and TRBJ1-4; no reliable D call. The V gene's germline CDR1 is LGHNA and CDR2 YSLEER. V lost 0 bases to trimming and J lost 0 bases, with 5 bases between them. The CDR3 runs to 15 residues. CDR3 DNA: TGCGCCAGCAGCCAAGATCGGGCAACTAATGAAAAACTGTTTTTT. This gives the protein CASSQDRATNEKLFF.

Details on this clone: In the same sample, other DNA sequences code for this CDR3. This chain joins TRBV11-2 and TRBJ1-3; TRBD1 might be the D (6 bases). This CDR3 has 14 amino acids. CDR1 and CDR2 (germline): SGHAT, FQNNGV. Deletions cut 3 bases from V and 4 bases from J, with 10 bases between. CDR3 DNA: TGTGCCAGCAGCTTCTCGGACAGAGGAAACACCATATATTTT. Its protein is CASSFSDRGNTIYF.

The chain joins TRBV6-2 or TRBV6-3 to TRBJ1-1; D gene unclear. Germline V gives CDR1 MNHEY, CDR2 SVGEGT. The CDR3 covers 13 residues. Trimming took 7 bases from V and 0 from J, leaving 9 bases between them. The CDR3 here is CASTPELNTEAFF. The DNA for the CDR3 is TGTGCCAGCACCCCAGAGCTGAACACTGAAGCTTTCTTT.

V and J are TRBV30 and TRBJ2-5, with unresolved D. The germline CDR1 and CDR2 sequences are GTSNPN and SVGIG (reference sequence). The CDR3 contains 13 residues. Between the trimmed V and J ends, which lost 0 bases and 5 bases, there was a span of 10 bases. The CDR3 coding sequence is TGTGCCTGGAGTGTCTCCGAACGGGAGACCCAGTACTTC. Translated: CAWSVSERETQYF.

V usage is TRBV2 and J usage is TRBJ2-5; the D is unclear. The V gene's germline CDR1 is SNHLY and CDR2 FYNNEI. The CDR3 runs 15 residues. V lost 2 bases, J lost 3 bases, and 13 bases lay in between. The CDR3: CASSESARTKETQYF. The DNA of the CDR3 is TGTGCCAGCAGTGAATCCGCAAGAACAAAAGAGACCCAGTACTTC.

The J gene is TRBJ2-2, the V gene TRBV4-3, with D hard to call. Germline-derived CDR1 and CDR2 are LGHNA and YSLEER. V shed 6 bases and J shed 0 bases, with 5 bases lying between them. The CDR3 loop spans 13 amino acids. The chain's CDR3 is CASSAANTGELFF. The CDR3 region has the DNA TGCGCCAGCAGTGCGGCGAACACCGGGGAGCTGTTTTTT.

J is TRBJ2-5 and V is TRBV5-1; D is possibly TRBD1 (6 bases). Germline V lookup: CDR1 SGHRS, CDR2 YFSETQ. V lost 0 bases and J lost 3, with 15 bases in between. This CDR3 has 16 amino acids. Here the CDR3 reads CASSLVIGQGKETQYF. CDR3 coding DNA: TGCGCCAGCAGCTTGGTCATAGGGCAGGGGAAAGAGACCCAGTACTTC.

This sequence joins TRBV7-9 and TRBJ2-5; a possible D gene is TRBD1 (6 bases). The germline V and J ends were trimmed by 4 bases and 4 bases, with 19 bases remaining between them. The CDR3 is 16 residues long. Germline CDR1 SEHNR, CDR2 FQNEAQ (reference sequence). In DNA form, the CDR3 reads TGTGCCAGCAGCTCCTCTACCAGGGGAACTTTAGAGACCCAGTACTTC. Translating gives CASSSSTRGTLETQYF.

Comments on this clone: Mismatch with germline at one junction end may stem from a read error. This chain joins TRBV10-3 and TRBJ2-1; TRBD2 matches 10 bases. Germline values: CDR1 ENHRY, CDR2 SYGVKD. The CDR3 totals 14 residues. This chain's CDR3 is CAISKSSGSDEQFF. The CDR3 region has the DNA TGTGCCATCAGTAAGTCTAGCGGGAGTGATGAGCAGTTCTTC.

This chain connects TRBV2 to TRBJ1-1; D may be TRBD1 (6 bases). V lost 1 base to trimming and J lost 10 bases, with 10 bases between them. The CDR3 spans 12 residues. Per the germline V gene, CDR1 is SNHLY and CDR2 is FYNNEI. CDR3 nucleotide sequence: TGTGCCAGCAGTGAAGAGGTGACAGGAGCTTTCTTT. Residues: CASSEEVTGAFF.